The 2 T cell receptor beta chains below all came from one sample that was sequenced in a study of blood T cell repertoires in COVID-19. Here immunoSEQ multiplex PCR was the method, and the copy in TCRdb shows in-frame clones only, minus some. The sample holds about 300,000 clones, approximately 90% seen once. The material sequenced was PBMCs or T cells enriched from blood (not recorded which). The receptor source for this set is a woman aged 30 to 39 who had recovered from COVID-19.

The rearrangement links TRBV30 to TRBJ1-3; no firm D call. The V and J ends lost 4 bases and 3 bases respectively, with 10 bases between them. The germline V gene encodes CDR1 GTSNPN and CDR2 SVGIG (reference sequence). This CDR3 region has 13 residues. CDR3 loop: CAWKLGGGNTIYF. In DNA form, the CDR3 reads TGTGCCTGGAAACTAGGTGGTGGAAACACCATATATTTT.

This clone was seen a single time. The genes are TRBV7-2 and TRBJ2-7; TRBD2 is a possible D gene (5 bases). Trimming took off 5 bases at V and 1 base at J, with 12 bases between the two ends. Looked up from germline, CDR1 is SGHTA and CDR2 is FQGNSA. This CDR3 comprises 14 residues. The DNA for the CDR3 is TGTGCCAGCAGCCCAACAGCGGAATCCTACGAGCAGTACTTC. As protein: CASSPTAESYEQYF.